The 10 T cell receptor beta chains below come from one sample, sequenced in a study of brain T cells in children with intractable seizures. The time point here: blood from clinic visit 5 months post-surgery; TSC patient then seizure free. The protocol was immunoSEQ multiplex PCR, while the TCRdb copy is restricted to in-frame clones and leaves out a portion. The repertoire holds around 340,000 clones, 93% seen once, with about 6% in the top ten. The sequenced sample was peripheral blood, obtained roughly 5 months after surgery. These receptors came from a boy younger than two with tuberous sclerosis and intractable seizures.

The chain combines TRBV6-6 with TRBJ2-7, with 13 positions matching TRBD2. V dropped 6 bases and J dropped 3; count of bases not matched to a gene: 5. From germline, CDR1 is MNHNY and CDR2 SVGAGI (reference sequence). CDR3 length: 15 amino acids. CDR3 loop: CASRSGTSGNYEQYF. Written as DNA, the CDR3 is TGTGCCAGCAGGTCCGGGACTAGCGGGAACTACGAGCAGTACTTC.

The count of this clone is one. V and J are TRBV25-1 and TRBJ1-3; D remains ambiguous. The CDR3 loop spans 16 amino acids. The V gene lost 4 bases and the J gene lost 0 bases, with 13 bases spanning the gap. Germline assignment: CDR1 MGHDK and CDR2 SYGVNS. The CDR3 is CASSGYRENSGNTIYF. The CDR3 DNA is TGTGCCAGCAGTGGATACAGAGAGAACTCTGGAAACACCATATATTTT.

The gene calls are TRBV24-1 and TRBJ2-3; possible D gene TRBD1, 5 bases. Germline V CDR1 and CDR2: KGHDR, SFDVKD. V lost 3 bases, J lost 6 bases, and 12 bases lay in between. CDR3 length: 14 amino acids. The CDR3 DNA sequence: TGTGCCACCAGTGATACAGGTATAGGGGATACGCAGTATTTT. Translation gives CATSDTGIGDTQYF.

V is TRBV12-3 or TRBV12-4 and J is TRBJ2-5, with 7 bases identical to TRBD1. The CDR3 contains 13 residues. V was clipped by 5 bases and J by 4 bases; unmatched bases: 4. CDR3 DNA: TGTGCCAGCAGTCCGGGACAGAGAGAGACCCAGTACTTC. The encoded protein is CASSPGQRETQYF.

V is TRBV5-6 and J is TRBJ2-7, with D maybe TRBD2 (6 bases). Trimming took 6 bases from V and 0 from J, leaving 10 bases between them. This CDR3 has 13 amino acids. Germline V gene lookup returns CDR1 SGHDT and CDR2 YYEEEE. The CDR3 reads CASTRGASYEQYF. As DNA, the CDR3 is TGTGCCAGCACCCGCGGGGCCTCCTACGAGCAGTACTTC.

This rearrangement joins TRBV7-2 to TRBJ2-7, with TRBD1 matching over 7 bases. The ends lost 5 bases at V and 5 bases at J; junction bases unmatched: 9. The CDR3 consists of 14 residues. Germline CDR1 is SGHTA and CDR2 is FQGNSA. The CDR3, as DNA: TGTGCCAGCAGCACCCGACAGGGTCCGAACGAGCAGTACTTC. This gives the protein CASSTRQGPNEQYF.

The V call is TRBV30, the J call TRBJ1-5, with D hard to call. V shed 1 base and J shed 6 bases, with 16 bases lying between them. Germline V CDR1 and CDR2: GTSNPN, SVGIG (reference sequence). The CDR3 has 15 residues. The CDR3 is CAWSGQYSRGQPQHF. The DNA of the CDR3 is TGTGCCTGGAGTGGACAATACAGCCGGGGTCAGCCCCAGCATTTT.

V usage is TRBV13 and J usage is TRBJ1-1; 8 nucleotides align to TRBD1. This CDR3 is 12 amino acids long. The V and J ends lost 5 bases and 10 bases, in that order; junction bases with no gene match: 6. Per germline, CDR1 PRHDT and CDR2 FYEKMQ (reference sequence). The CDR3 spells CASSAIQGGAFF. For the CDR3, the DNA is TGTGCCAGCAGCGCGATACAGGGGGGAGCTTTCTTT.

The chain combines TRBV19 with TRBJ2-7, with TRBD1 matching over 9 bases. This CDR3 comprises 13 residues. V dropped 9 bases and J dropped 3; count of bases not matched to a gene: 6. Germline CDR1 and CDR2: LNHDA and SQIVND (reference sequence). The CDR3 protein is CASAGTGYYEQYF. In DNA form, the CDR3 reads TGTGCCAGCGCCGGGACAGGGTACTACGAGCAGTACTTC.

The chain joins TRBV25-1 to TRBJ2-1, with 8 positions matching TRBD2. The germline CDR1 and CDR2 sequences are MGHDK and SYGVNS. The CDR3 totals 14 residues. The V and J ends lost 4 bases and 7 bases, in that order; junction bases with no gene match: 6. The CDR3 sequence: CASSVAGGGNEQFF. In DNA, the CDR3 is TGTGCCAGCAGTGTGGCGGGAGGCGGGAATGAGCAGTTCTTC.